A selection of T cell receptor beta chains follows, all from one sample in a study of T cells in Graves' hyperthyroidism and ophthalmopathy. Each CDR3 protein gets one entry after TCRdb re-called the multiplex PCR reads with MiXCR. Of under 300,000 distinct CDR3 sequences listed, roughly 13% were seen once; the top ten hold around 8%. Material for sequencing was blood. The origin of the receptors is a woman aged 40-49 years with Graves' hyperthyroidism. Both conserved end residues are part of each CDR3. A D gene is named only where the DNA matches it firmly. Where a row states a size, it is once, few, many or the class of an expanded clone; other rows omit it.

-	few	TRBV3-1	TRBJ2-7	CASSQVASYEQYF	TGTGCCAGCAGCCAAGTGGCGTCCTACGAGCAGTACTTC
TRBD2	many	TRBV12-3/TRBV12-4	TRBJ2-1	CASTRTSGSEQFF	TGTGCCAGCACCCGGACTAGTGGTTCTGAGCAGTTCTTC
-	few	TRBV18	TRBJ2-2	CASLPGFETGELFF	TGTGCCAGCTTGCCAGGGTTCGAGACCGGGGAGCTGTTTTTT
-	few	TRBV4-2	TRBJ2-1	CASSLDIGEQFF	TGTGCCAGCAGCCTAGACATAGGGGAGCAGTTCTTC
TRBD1	many	TRBV18	TRBJ2-7	CASSPAVGQGYEQYF	TGTGCCAGCTCACCGGCTGTTGGACAGGGCTACGAGCAGTACTTC
-	few	TRBV7-9	TRBJ1-3	CASRKGEDTIYF	TGTGCCAGCAGAAAAGGGGAGGACACCATATATTTT
-	many	TRBV12-3/TRBV12-4	TRBJ2-1	CASRPRVSGHNEQFF	TGTGCCAGCAGACCCAGGGTTAGCGGTCACAATGAGCAGTTCTTC
TRBD2	-	TRBV9	TRBJ2-5	CASSVAGTSGSHKTQYF	TGTGCCAGCAGCGTAGCCGGGACTAGCGGGAGTCACAAGACCCAGTACTTC
-	many	TRBV6-9	TRBJ2-5	CASSYSGPGMQETQYF	TGTGCCAGCAGTTATTCAGGGCCGGGGATGCAAGAGACCCAGTACTTC
-	many	TRBV7-9	TRBJ1-2	CASSSPGASYGYTF	TGTGCCAGCAGCTCCCCCGGGGCCTCCTATGGCTACACCTTC
-	many	TRBV10-3	TRBJ2-3	CAISEFGERDTQYF	TGTGCCATCAGTGAGTTTGGCGAGAGGGATACGCAGTATTTT
-	few	TRBV12-3/TRBV12-4	TRBJ1-2	CASSNRSNYGYTF	TGTGCCAGCAGTAATAGGTCTAACTATGGCTACACCTTC
TRBD1	-	TRBV5-4	TRBJ2-1	CASSLGTGTGYNEQFF	TGTGCCAGCAGCTTGGGGACAGGGACGGGGTACAATGAGCAGTTCTTC
TRBD1	few	TRBV3-1	TRBJ2-2	CASSSRTGGGTGELFF	TGTGCCAGCAGCAGCCGGACAGGGGGCGGCACCGGGGAGCTGTTTTTT
-	many	TRBV6-1	TRBJ2-1	CASSEKPEHSEQFF	TGTGCCAGCAGTGAAAAACCCGAGCACAGTGAGCAGTTCTTC
-	many	TRBV28	TRBJ1-2	CASILLSGYTF	TGTGCCAGCATTCTACTTTCGGGCTACACCTTC
-	many	TRBV20-1	TRBJ2-3	CSRPVLGITDTQYF	TGCAGTCGCCCAGTCCTCGGGATCACAGATACGCAGTATTTT
-	few	TRBV2	TRBJ2-6	CASGPGRSSGANVLTF	TGTGCCAGCGGCCCGGGCCGTTCCTCTGGGGCCAACGTCCTGACTTTC
-	many	TRBV12-3/TRBV12-4	TRBJ2-7	CASSSLFGGPRSYEQYF	TGTGCCAGCAGTTCCTTGTTCGGGGGTCCCCGCTCCTACGAGCAGTACTTC
TRBD2	many	TRBV6-1	TRBJ2-7	CASRTPGLAGTSEQYF	TGTGCCAGCAGAACCCCCGGACTAGCGGGAACCTCCGAGCAGTACTTC
-	few	TRBV19	TRBJ1-6	CASSDPRSPLHF	TGTGCCAGTAGCGATCCACGGTCACCCCTCCACTTT
-	-	TRBV12-3/TRBV12-4	TRBJ2-2	CASRPGTQAFTGELFF	TGTGCCAGCAGACCCGGGACGCAAGCCTTCACCGGGGAGCTGTTTTTT
-	many	TRBV12-3/TRBV12-4	TRBJ2-7	CASSLISGRSYEQYF	TGTGCCAGCAGTTTAATCAGCGGTCGGTCCTACGAGCAGTACTTC
-	many	TRBV5-5	TRBJ2-4	CASSFTGSKNIQYF	TGTGCCAGCAGCTTCACAGGGTCCAAAAACATTCAGTACTTC
TRBD1	many	TRBV10-3	TRBJ2-1	CAIQSGAGGQTEQFF	TGTGCCATCCAAAGTGGGGCAGGGGGCCAGACTGAGCAGTTCTTC
-	many	TRBV3-1	TRBJ2-5	CASSHGTGETQYF	TGTGCCAGCAGCCACGGGACCGGGGAGACCCAGTACTTC
TRBD1	-	TRBV25-1	TRBJ1-1	CASIRTGANTEAFF	TGTGCCAGCATACGGACAGGGGCGAACACTGAAGCTTTCTTT
TRBD1	many	TRBV6-1	TRBJ2-7	CASRDRGQTREQYF	TGTGCCAGCAGGGACCGGGGACAGACCCGGGAGCAGTACTTC
-	few	TRBV24-1	TRBJ2-5	CATSDSRRETQYF	TGTGCCACCAGTGATTCCAGAAGGGAGACCCAGTACTTC